The 15 T cell receptor beta chains listed next were all sequenced from one sample in a study of T cell responses to AZD1222 COVID-19 vaccine. Some clones are missing from TCRdb's copy, which holds only in-frame ones; the method was immunoSEQ multiplex PCR. This sample carries 55,000 to 85,000 clones, less than 90% of them seen once, and the ten largest clones take 9.5% to 10%. This specimen was peripheral blood, taken on day 0 of AZD1222 vaccination. Every receptor here comes from an adult in good health.

The rearrangement joins TRBV9 to TRBJ1-4; no reliable D call. This CDR3 has 14 residues. Trimming removed 0 bases from V and 5 bases from J, with 8 bases in between. Germline CDR1 is SGDLS and CDR2 is YYNGEE. CDR3 coding DNA: TGTGCCAGCAGCGTAGTGGAGAGAAATGAAAAACTGTTTTTT. It encodes CASSVVERNEKLFF. Using reference TRBV9 and TRBJ1-4 for the parts outside the CDR3, the full variable domain is DSGVTQTPKHLITATGQRVTLRCSPRSGDLSVYWYQQSLDQGLQFLIQYYNGEERAKGNILERFSAQQFPDLHSELNLSSLELGDSALYFCASSVVERNEKLFFGSGTQLSVL.

The chain joins TRBV30 to TRBJ2-1; 8 bases are a match to TRBD2. The CDR3 totals 14 residues. V lost 4 bases and J lost 12; bases outside the gene matches: 14. CDR1 and CDR2 (germline): GTSNPN, SVGIG (reference sequence). CDR3 region: CAWNLDGGLGGQFF. CDR3 bases: TGTGCCTGGAACCTGGACGGGGGACTAGGAGGGCAGTTCTTC.

The chain is built from TRBV15 and TRBJ1-2; D gene uncertain. V was trimmed by 0 bases and J by 7 bases, leaving 12 bases between them. This CDR3 is 14 amino acids long. Germline V gene lookup returns CDR1 LNHNV and CDR2 YYDKDF (reference sequence). The CDR3 sequence is CATSRDVGYGGYTF. The DNA for the CDR3 is TGTGCCACCAGCAGAGATGTGGGGTATGGTGGCTACACCTTC.

V is TRBV11-2 and J is TRBJ1-6; possible D gene TRBD1, 5 bases. The V end lost 4 bases, the J end lost 7 bases, and 17 bases lay between the germline ends. The CDR3 sequence is 16 residues long. Germline V gene data show CDR1 as SGHAT and CDR2 as FQNNGV. Here the CDR3 DNA reads TGTGCCAGCAGCTCCGTGGGGGGACTCATCAATTCACCCCTCCACTTT. Translation gives CASSSVGGLINSPLHF.

The rearrangement links TRBV25-1 to TRBJ1-4; 7 nucleotides agree with TRBD1. This CDR3 has 14 amino acids. Losses at the gene ends were 3 bases for V and 5 bases for J; bases not matched to a gene: 3. Germline-derived CDR1 and CDR2 are MGHDK and SYGVNS. In nucleotides, the CDR3 is TGTGCCAGCAGTGAGGGAGGGGGCAATGAAAAACTGTTTTTT. This translates into CASSEGGGNEKLFF. The whole variable domain, remainder taken from reference TRBV25-1 and TRBJ1-4, is EADIYQTPRYLVIGTGKKITLECSQTMGHDKMYWYQQDPGMELHLIHYSYGVNSTEKGDLSSESTVSRIRTEHFPLTLESARPSHTSQYLCASSEGGGNEKLFFGSGTQLSVL.

The chain is built from TRBV7-2 and TRBJ1-2; tentatively, D is TRBD1 (6 bases). Germline assignment: CDR1 SGHTA and CDR2 FQGNSA. Trimming left V 3 bases short and J 4 bases short, with 12 bases between. This CDR3 has 14 amino acids. CDR3 loop: CASSFPGTPYGYTF. CDR3 bases: TGTGCCAGCAGCTTCCCCGGGACACCCTATGGCTACACCTTC.

The rearrangement joins TRBV10-3 to TRBJ1-4; TRBD1 matches 7 bases. The CDR3 has 14 amino acids. Per the germline V gene, CDR1 is ENHRY and CDR2 is SYGVKD. V gave up 6 bases and J gave up 3 bases; unmatched junction bases: 4. In nucleotides, the CDR3 is TGTGCCATCAGGCCCGACAGGGCTAATGAAAAACTGTTTTTT. This gives the protein CAIRPDRANEKLFF.

The chain employs TRBV28 and TRBJ1-2; no firm D call. V lost 1 base and J 6 bases, leaving 9 bases between the germline ends. CDR1 is MDHEN and CDR2 is SYDVKM in the germline V gene. This CDR3 comprises 13 residues. CDR3 region: CASSLSTIHGYTF. The CDR3, as DNA: TGTGCCAGCAGTTTATCGACCATACATGGCTACACCTTC.

The V gene is TRBV10-3, the J gene TRBJ2-7; TRBD2 might be the D (7 bases). The CDR3 totals 13 residues. V was shortened by 10 bases and J by 2 bases, with 15 bases between the two germline ends. Germline lookup yields CDR1 ENHRY and CDR2 SYGVKD. The CDR3 DNA reads as TGTGCCAGTAAGGGGGGGTCGCCCTACGAGCAGTACTTC. Protein product: CASKGGSPYEQYF.

V and J are TRBV12-3 or TRBV12-4 and TRBJ1-2; 7 bases match TRBD1. The V gene end was trimmed by 3 bases and the J gene end by 8 bases; junction bases not matched to a gene: 6. The CDR3 runs 13 residues. CDR3 DNA: TGTGCCAGCAGTTTGGGGGACAGCGGGGGCTACACCTTC. Encoded protein: CASSLGDSGGYTF.

Note on this clone: The sample holds other DNA sequences that translate to the same CDR3. The chain links TRBV9 to TRBJ2-1; the match to TRBD1 covers 8 bases. V shed 4 bases, J shed 4 bases, and the junction held 7 bases outside the gene matches. Germline-derived CDR1 and CDR2 are SGDLS and YYNGEE. The CDR3 loop spans 15 amino acids. CDR3 in amino acids: CASSPRDRTYNEQFF. The DNA of the CDR3 is TGTGCCAGCAGCCCCCGGGACAGGACTTACAATGAGCAGTTCTTC.

This rearrangement joins TRBV28 to TRBJ2-7; TRBD1 matches at 7 bases. Per the germline V gene, CDR1 is MDHEN and CDR2 is SYDVKM. V lost 5 bases and J lost 3; bases outside the gene matches: 7. The CDR3 consists of 14 residues. The CDR3 spells CASSIWTGLYEQYF. The CDR3 DNA follows: TGTGCCAGCAGTATCTGGACAGGCCTCTACGAGCAGTACTTC.

CDR3 loop: CASSIQGRENIQYF. The CDR3 DNA reads as TGTGCCAGTAGTATACAGGGTCGTGAAAACATTCAGTACTTC. The chain combines TRBV19 with TRBJ2-4; the D gene is possibly TRBD1 (5 bases). Germline CDR1 and CDR2: LNHDA and SQIVND (reference sequence). V dropped 2 bases and J dropped 5 bases, with 10 bases sitting between them. This CDR3 has 14 amino acids.

This clone was seen a few times. The J gene is TRBJ2-3, the V gene TRBV7-9; 10 bases align to TRBD2. V lost 5 bases and J lost 2; bases outside the gene matches: 7. Germline V gene data show CDR1 as SEHNR and CDR2 as FQNEAQ (reference sequence). CDR3 length equals 16 residues. CDR3: CASSKRGGAITDTQYF. The CDR3 bases are TGTGCCAGCAGCAAGCGGGGGGGAGCCATCACAGATACGCAGTATTTT.

The chain recombines TRBV5-1 with TRBJ1-2, with TRBD1 identical over 7 bases. Per the germline V gene, CDR1 is SGHRS and CDR2 is YFSETQ. The CDR3 is made up of 15 amino acids. V dropped 1 base and J dropped 6; count of bases not matched to a gene: 9. Here the CDR3 reads CASSLQSQGDDGYTF. The CDR3 DNA reads as TGCGCCAGCAGCTTGCAGTCGCAGGGGGACGATGGCTACACCTTC.